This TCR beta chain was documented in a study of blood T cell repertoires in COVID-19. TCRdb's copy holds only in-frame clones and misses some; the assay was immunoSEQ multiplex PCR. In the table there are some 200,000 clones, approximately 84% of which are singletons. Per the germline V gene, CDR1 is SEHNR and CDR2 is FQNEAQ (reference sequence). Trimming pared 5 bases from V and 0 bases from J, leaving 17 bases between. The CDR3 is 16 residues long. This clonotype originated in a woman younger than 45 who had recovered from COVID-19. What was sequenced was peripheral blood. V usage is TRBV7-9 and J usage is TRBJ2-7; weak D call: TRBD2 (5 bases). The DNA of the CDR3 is TGTGCCAGCAGCGAACAATACGGACTGATCTCCTACGAGCAGTACTTC. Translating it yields CASSEQYGLISYEQYF.